The 21 T cell receptor beta chains listed next were all sequenced from one sample in a study of blood T cell repertoires in COVID-19. The method was immunoSEQ multiplex PCR; TCRdb's version includes in-frame clones alone and lacks a portion of them. This sample has about 160,000 clones; about four fifths occur once, and the top ten carry about 10%. The sample consisted of peripheral blood. The receptors originated from a man aged 55 to 70 with active or convalescent COVID-19.

The genes are TRBV18 and TRBJ1-5; 8 bases align to TRBD1. The CDR3 length is 18 residues. Germline V gene lookup returns CDR1 KGHSH and CDR2 LQKENI. The ends lost 0 bases at V and 0 bases at J; junction bases unmatched: 7. The CDR3 sequence is CASSPPGQEGYSNQPQHF. Here the CDR3 DNA reads TGTGCCAGCTCACCACCGGGACAGGAGGGATATAGCAATCAGCCCCAGCATTTT.

The table lists this clone with a few counts. This sequence joins TRBV9 and TRBJ2-6; D possibly corresponds to TRBD1 (5 bases). The CDR3 consists of 16 residues. Per germline, CDR1 SGDLS and CDR2 YYNGEE. Between the trimmed V and J ends, which lost 4 bases and 0 bases, there was a span of 11 bases. The CDR3 DNA follows: TGTGCCAGCAGCCCTGACAGTTCCTCTGGGGCCAACGTCCTGACTTTC. It specifies CASSPDSSSGANVLTF.

This clone appeared once. The chain employs TRBV6-5 and TRBJ1-3; weak D call: TRBD1 (5 bases). Trimming removed 7 bases from V and 8 bases from J, with 15 bases in between. The CDR3 has 13 residues. Germline values: CDR1 MNHEY, CDR2 SVGAGI. CDR3 region: CASIPGWGDTIYF. Written as DNA, the CDR3 is TGTGCCAGCATCCCAGGGTGGGGGGACACCATATATTTT.

The genes are TRBV3-1 (or the pseudogene TRBV3-2) and TRBJ2-4; a possible D gene is TRBD1 (6 bases). From germline, CDR1 is LGHDT and CDR2 YNNKEL (reference sequence). CDR3 size: 17 residues. V was cut by 5 bases and J by 4 bases, with 21 bases left in between. CDR3 in amino acids: CASSNQPSGTHKNIQYF. CDR3 nucleotides: TGTGCCAGCAGCAATCAGCCTTCGGGGACACATAAAAACATTCAGTACTTC.

This chain joins TRBV11-1 and TRBJ1-1; D is unresolved. This CDR3 has 15 amino acids. Germline loops: CDR1 SGHAT, CDR2 FQDESV (reference sequence). The germline V and J ends were trimmed by 5 bases and 2 bases, with 15 bases remaining between them. The CDR3 region is CASSERGQSNTEAFF. The CDR3 DNA reads as TGTGCCAGCAGCGAACGCGGGCAGAGCAACACTGAAGCTTTCTTT.

This chain joins TRBV11-3 and TRBJ1-1, with 9 bases fitting TRBD1. The CDR3 length is 14 residues. V lost 5 bases and J lost 1; bases outside the gene matches: 2. Germline V gene sequence: CDR1 SGHNT, CDR2 YENEEA. CDR3 loop: CASSVQGANTEAFF. The CDR3 DNA reads TGTGCCAGCAGCGTACAGGGGGCGAACACTGAAGCTTTCTTT. The whole variable domain, filled in from reference TRBV11-3 and TRBJ1-1, reads EAGVVQSPRYKIIEKKQPVAFWCNPISGHNTLYWYLQNLGQGPELLIRYENEEAVDDSQLPKDRFSAERLKGVDSTLKIQPAELGDSAVYLCASSVQGANTEAFFGQGTRLTVV.

The CDR3: CATTPGNYGYTF. The CDR3 DNA is TGTGCCACCACACCGGGAAACTATGGCTACACCTTC. The V and J genes are TRBV19 and TRBJ1-2; D is uncertain. This CDR3 region has 12 residues. Germline V lookup: CDR1 LNHDA, CDR2 SQIVND (reference sequence). Trimming removed 10 bases at V and 2 bases at J, with 11 bases between.

The gene calls are TRBV2 and TRBJ2-5; D perhaps matches TRBD2 (5 bases). V lost 6 bases and J lost 2, with 10 bases in between. Germline CDR1 reads SNHLY; CDR2 reads FYNNEI. The CDR3 is 13 residues long. Here the CDR3 reads CASRRAAQETQYF. As DNA, the CDR3 is TGTGCCAGCAGGAGGGCAGCACAAGAGACCCAGTACTTC.

The rearrangement links TRBV5-5 to TRBJ2-2; tentative D call: TRBD1 (5 bases). The ends were cut back, 0 bases at V and 6 bases at J, with 18 bases in the middle. This CDR3 is 17 amino acids long. Germline CDR1 is SGHKS and CDR2 is YYEKEE (reference sequence). The CDR3 DNA reads TGTGCCAGCAGCTTGGATATAGGCCTTAGGGGTCCCGGGGAGCTGTTTTTT. Translation: CASSLDIGLRGPGELFF.

The genes are TRBV15 and TRBJ2-1, with 13 bases fitting TRBD2. This CDR3 region has 15 residues. The ends lost 5 bases at V and 8 bases at J; junction bases unmatched: 6. Germline V gene lookup returns CDR1 LNHNV and CDR2 YYDKDF (reference sequence). CDR3 DNA sequence: TGTGCCACCAGCGGGGGACTAGCGGGAAGGGATGAGCAGTTCTTC. This translates into CATSGGLAGRDEQFF. Full variable domain (outside the CDR3, taken from reference TRBV15 and TRBJ2-1): DAMVIQNPRYQVTQFGKPVTLSCSQTLNHNVMYWYQQKSSQAPKLLFHYYDKDFNNEADTPDNFQSRRPNTSFCFLDIRSPGLGDTAMYLCATSGGLAGRDEQFFGPGTRLTVL.

This chain joins TRBV2 and TRBJ1-6; 11 bases line up with TRBD1. Germline V gene sequence: CDR1 SNHLY, CDR2 FYNNEI. CDR3 length: 17 amino acids. V lost 11 bases, J lost 0 bases, and 9 bases stayed unmatched. The chain's CDR3 is CAVPQDRGPSYNSPLHF. The CDR3 nucleotides read TGTGCCGTGCCTCAGGACAGGGGGCCCTCCTATAATTCACCCCTCCACTTT.

In nucleotides, the CDR3 is TGTGCCAGCTCCCAACTAGCGGGGGCTTACAATGAGCAGTTCTTC. Its protein is CASSQLAGAYNEQFF. The chain links TRBV18 to TRBJ2-1, with 11 bases matching TRBD2. Germline CDR1 is KGHSH and CDR2 is LQKENI. Trimming took 6 bases from V and 4 from J; bases not matched to a gene: 5. The CDR3 totals 15 residues.

Points on this clone: The junction departs from germline at one end; a sequencing error may be responsible. The chain couples TRBV7-7 to TRBJ2-2, with 8 bases matching TRBD2. In germline, CDR1 is SSHAT, CDR2 FNYEAQ (reference sequence). The CDR3 runs 14 residues. CDR3 amino acids: CASSSREAGGELFF. The CDR3 bases are TGTGCTAGCAGCTCGCGGGAGGCCGGCGGGGAGCTGTTTTTT. The full variable domain, its missing parts supplied by reference TRBV7-7 and TRBJ2-2, is GAGVSQSPRYKVTKRGQDVTLRCDPISSHATLYWYQQALGQGPEFLTYFNYEAQPDKSGLPSDRFSAERPEGSISTLTIQRTEQRDSAMYRCASSSREAGGELFFGEGSRLTVL.

V is TRBV6-6 and J is TRBJ2-7; D gene ambiguous. In germline, CDR1 is MNHNY, CDR2 SVGAGI (reference sequence). V lost 0 bases and J 1 base, leaving 13 bases between the germline ends. The CDR3 has 16 amino acids. CDR3: CASSYSEAVPSYEQYF. The CDR3 DNA sequence: TGTGCCAGCAGTTACTCCGAGGCGGTACCATCCTACGAGCAGTACTTC.

J is TRBJ2-1 and V is TRBV5-6; possibly TRBD2 for D (5 bases). CDR3 length equals 15 residues. From germline, CDR1 is SGHDT and CDR2 YYEEEE. The ends were cut back, 0 bases at V and 4 bases at J, with 11 bases in the middle. The CDR3 DNA reads as TGTGCCAGCAGCTTGGGTAGCGCCGGTTACAATGAGCAGTTCTTC. Translation: CASSLGSAGYNEQFF.

This chain uses TRBV7-8 with TRBJ1-4; TRBD1 might be the D (6 bases). The CDR3 contains 13 residues. Germline-derived CDR1 and CDR2 are SGHVS and FQNEAQ. V was trimmed by 7 bases and J by 5 bases, leaving 11 bases between them. The chain's CDR3 is CASTPRGNEKLFF. CDR3 coding DNA: TGTGCCAGCACCCCCAGGGGAAATGAAAAACTGTTTTTT. Drawing the rest from reference TRBV7-8 and TRBJ1-4, the complete variable domain is GAGVSQSPRYKVAKRGQDVALRCDPISGHVSLFWYQQALGQGPEFLTYFQNEAQLDKSGLPSDRFFAERPEGSVSTLKIQRTQQEDSAVYLCASTPRGNEKLFFGSGTQLSVL.

This clone is medium-sized by share. This chain links TRBV5-1 with TRBJ2-3; no firm D call. Trimming stripped 0 bases from V and 0 bases from J, with 11 bases between. Germline V CDR1 and CDR2: SGHRS, YFSETQ. This CDR3 spans 16 amino acids. The CDR3 DNA is TGCGCCAGCAGCTTGGATCCCAGAGGAAGCACAGATACGCAGTATTTT. Residues: CASSLDPRGSTDTQYF.

The chain carries TRBV3-1 (or the pseudogene TRBV3-2) and TRBJ2-1, with 8 positions matching TRBD2. With V trimmed by 6 bases and J by 6 bases, 16 bases remained unmatched. Germline CDR1 LGHDT, CDR2 YNNKEL (reference sequence). The CDR3 is 17 amino acids. Here the CDR3 reads CASRGELGIAGSNEQFF. The CDR3 DNA reads TGTGCCAGCAGAGGGGAGTTAGGGATAGCGGGGTCCAATGAGCAGTTCTTC.

This clone was detected only a few times. The V gene is TRBV2, the J gene TRBJ1-2; unclear D gene. The V gene lost 6 bases and the J gene lost 6 bases, with 14 bases spanning the gap. The CDR3 has 13 residues. CDR1 and CDR2 (germline): SNHLY, FYNNEI. In DNA form, the CDR3 reads TGTGCCAGCAGCGGGGAGGGATTCGATGGCTACACCTTC. Translation gives CASSGEGFDGYTF.

At least ten counts were recorded for this clone. V and J are TRBV28 and TRBJ2-1; TRBD1 matches at 7 bases. Per germline, CDR1 MDHEN and CDR2 SYDVKM. J lost 4 bases, V lost 0 bases, and 6 bases had no gene match. The CDR3 has 16 amino acids. The CDR3: CASSLWGDSFYNEQFF. CDR3 bases: TGTGCCAGCAGTTTATGGGGGGACAGCTTTTACAATGAGCAGTTCTTC.

V usage is TRBV2 and J usage is TRBJ2-5; TRBD2 aligns across 7 bases. Trimming removed 5 bases from V and 4 bases from J; junction bases left unmatched: 10. This CDR3 is built from 15 residues. In germline, CDR1 is SNHLY, CDR2 FYNNEI. Here the CDR3 reads CASSRGDRGVETQYF. The CDR3 coding sequence is TGTGCCAGCAGTCGGGGCGACCGGGGGGTAGAGACCCAGTACTTC.